These 30 T cell receptor beta chains came from one sample sequenced in a study of T cells in localized non-small cell lung cancer. Clones were read by immunoSEQ multiplex PCR, and TCRdb kept only the in-frame ones, dropping some. Of about 33,000 clones detected, around 73% appear once; the ten largest clones hold less than 45%. The material sequenced was peripheral blood, taken before any cancer treatment. Receptors originate from a male donor aged 60 or over with stage II squamous cell lung carcinoma.

The gene calls are TRBV7-2 and TRBJ2-5; D is ambiguous. CDR3 size: 13 residues. Germline V CDR1 and CDR2: SGHTA, FQGNSA. V lost 5 bases and J lost 5, with 12 bases in between. The CDR3 sequence is CASSPRLGETQYF. In DNA form, the CDR3 reads TGTGCCAGCAGCCCCCGATTGGGGGAGACCCAGTACTTC.

V and J are TRBV19 and TRBJ2-5; no firm D call. With 3 bases removed from V and 5 bases from J, the gap between germline ends came to 4 bases. CDR1 and CDR2 (germline): LNHDA, SQIVND (reference sequence). CDR3 length equals 11 residues. The CDR3, as DNA: TGTGCCAGTAGTATGCGGGAGACCCAGTACTTC. Protein sequence: CASSMRETQYF.

The V gene is TRBV6-5, the J gene TRBJ2-1; tentative D call: TRBD2 (6 bases). The CDR3 contains 15 residues. Germline V gene lookup returns CDR1 MNHEY and CDR2 SVGAGI. V lost 6 bases, J lost 0 bases, and 12 bases lay in between. Here the CDR3 DNA reads TGTGCCAGCAGCCGCGGAGGGAGCTCCTACAATGAGCAGTTCTTC. Protein sequence: CASSRGGSSYNEQFF.

The chain uses TRBV6-5 and TRBJ2-7, with TRBD2 identical over 8 bases. Germline V gene lookup returns CDR1 MNHEY and CDR2 SVGAGI. V gave up 5 bases and J gave up 6 bases; unmatched junction bases: 6. The CDR3 runs to 13 residues. The CDR3 spells CASSSGSLPEQYF. In DNA form, the CDR3 reads TGTGCCAGCAGTAGCGGGAGTCTCCCCGAGCAGTACTTC.

The V and J genes are TRBV14 and TRBJ2-1, with 10 bases identical to TRBD2. Germline loops: CDR1 SGHDN, CDR2 FVKESK. V shed 5 bases and J 9 bases; nucleotides not matched to a gene: 7. There are 14 residues in the CDR3. DNA of the CDR3: TGTGCCAGCAGCGGAAGTATAGCGGGAGGTGAGCAGTTCTTC. Residues: CASSGSIAGGEQFF.

The genes are TRBV19 and TRBJ2-6, with a weak D call TRBD1 (5 bases). The CDR3 contains 16 residues. Looked up from germline, CDR1 is LNHDA and CDR2 is SQIVND (reference sequence). V was trimmed by 3 bases and J by 2 bases, leaving 11 bases between them. CDR3 loop: CASSIGPGTGANVLTF. CDR3 coding DNA: TGTGCCAGTAGTATCGGGCCAGGGACTGGGGCCAACGTCCTGACTTTC.

The CDR3 coding sequence is TGTGCCAGCTCACCAGGACAGATAGCCAAAAACATTCAGTACTTC. Its protein is CASSPGQIAKNIQYF. The chain uses TRBV18 and TRBJ2-4, with TRBD1 as a possible D gene (6 bases). V lost 2 bases and J 0 bases, leaving 8 bases between the germline ends. CDR3 length: 15 amino acids. Per germline, CDR1 KGHSH and CDR2 LQKENI.

The chain couples TRBV7-8 to TRBJ2-7, with a weak D call TRBD1 (7 bases). The germline V gene has CDR1 SGHVS and CDR2 FQNEAQ. The CDR3 spans 13 residues. Trimming pared 1 base from V and 7 bases from J, leaving 11 bases between. CDR3 bases: TGTGCCAGCAGCTTAGAGACAGGGAGGGAGCAGTACTTC. It specifies CASSLETGREQYF.

J is TRBJ2-1 and V is TRBV5-1; 9 positions agree with TRBD2. Losses at the gene ends were 4 bases for V and 8 bases for J; bases not matched to a gene: 7. The CDR3 loop spans 14 amino acids. In germline, CDR1 is SGHRS, CDR2 YFSETQ. CDR3 residues: CASSVAGAGDEQFF. The CDR3 bases are TGCGCCAGCAGCGTAGCGGGGGCGGGCGATGAGCAGTTCTTC.

CDR3 sequence (DNA): TGTGCCAGCAGTGTCCCCGGACGGGGCTACAATGAGCAGTTCTTC. It specifies CASSVPGRGYNEQFF. The gene calls are TRBV2 and TRBJ2-1; D is possibly TRBD2 (5 bases). V was pared by 4 bases and J by 3 bases, with 13 bases between. From germline, CDR1 is SNHLY and CDR2 FYNNEI. The CDR3 spans 15 residues.

The chain employs TRBV10-3 and TRBJ1-1; D not resolved. Germline-derived CDR1 and CDR2 are ENHRY and SYGVKD. The V end lost 5 bases, the J end lost 6 bases, and 10 bases lay between the germline ends. The CDR3 is 12 residues long. CDR3 protein: CAISKERAEAFF. CDR3 DNA sequence: TGTGCCATCAGTAAAGAGAGGGCTGAAGCTTTCTTT.

Comment on this clone: One base away lies a much larger clone, so this may be a sequencing read error. Other nucleotide sequences from this sample produce the same CDR3. This sequence joins TRBV29-1 and TRBJ1-3; D unclear. The germline V gene has CDR1 SQVTM and CDR2 ANQGSEA. Trimming pared 1 base from V and 0 bases from J, leaving 4 bases between. CDR3 length: 13 residues. CDR3: CSVEGNSGNTIYF. The CDR3 region has the DNA TGCAGCGTTGAAGGCAACTCTGGAAACACCATATATTTT.

J is TRBJ2-1 and V is TRBV5-5; 7 nucleotides agree with TRBD1. The V segment lost 2 bases and the J segment 4 bases; nucleotides outside the gene matches: 3. Germline CDR1 and CDR2: SGHKS and YYEKEE (reference sequence). CDR3 length: 14 residues. This chain's CDR3 is CASSLGGLYNEQFF. Written as DNA, the CDR3 is TGTGCCAGCAGCTTAGGGGGCTTGTACAATGAGCAGTTCTTC.

The rearrangement uses TRBV4-1 and TRBJ1-3; D unresolved. Germline loops: CDR1 MGHRA, CDR2 YSYEKL. The length of the CDR3 is 15 residues. Trimming stripped 4 bases from V and 6 bases from J, with 16 bases between. The CDR3 here is CASSRIDLNENTIYF. The CDR3 region has the DNA TGCGCCAGCAGCCGAATAGATCTTAATGAAAACACCATATATTTT.

By share, this clone ranks as medium-sized (0.01 to 0.1%). This rearrangement joins TRBV6-6 to TRBJ1-1; 7 nucleotides match TRBD1. The V gene's germline CDR1 is MNHNY and CDR2 SVGAGI (reference sequence). The junction had 2 bases not matched to a gene; V was cut back by 2 bases and J by 5 bases. The CDR3 has 13 amino acids. The CDR3 reads CASSYGRGTEAFF. The CDR3 nucleotides read TGTGCCAGCAGTTACGGCAGGGGGACTGAAGCTTTCTTT.

The chain joins TRBV7-6 to TRBJ2-1, with 7 bases aligning to TRBD2. V shed 0 bases and J 9 bases; nucleotides not matched to a gene: 11. The CDR3 is 16 residues long. CDR1 is SGHVS, CDR2 FNYEAQ, per germline. The CDR3 sequence: CASSLAGRESISEQFF. The CDR3, as DNA: TGTGCCAGCAGCTTAGCCGGGCGGGAGTCGATAAGTGAGCAGTTCTTC.

The table lists this clone with a count of one. The chain links TRBV5-4 to TRBJ2-7; 9 bases are a match to TRBD1. Germline V gene data show CDR1 as SGHNT and CDR2 as YYREEE (reference sequence). This CDR3 has 16 residues. The V segment lost 4 bases and the J segment 3 bases; nucleotides outside the gene matches: 11. The CDR3: CASSGYGQGFVYEQYF. The CDR3 DNA follows: TGTGCCAGCAGCGGTTACGGACAGGGGTTCGTCTACGAGCAGTACTTC.

The chain employs TRBV9 and TRBJ1-2; the D gene is possibly TRBD1 (6 bases). Germline-derived CDR1 and CDR2 are SGDLS and YYNGEE. The CDR3 has 14 amino acids. Trimming took 3 bases from V and 4 from J, leaving 13 bases between them. In nucleotides, the CDR3 is TGTGCCAGCAGCGCCCAACAGGGCGGCTATGGCTACACCTTC. Amino acids: CASSAQQGGYGYTF.

This chain uses TRBV5-4 with TRBJ1-4, with 12 bases that match TRBD1. The CDR3 spans 15 residues. J gave up 8 bases and V 5 bases, and 7 bases lay outside the gene matches. CDR1 is SGHNT, CDR2 YYREEE, per germline (reference sequence). CDR3 residues: CASSPGQGAREKLFF. The CDR3 coding sequence is TGTGCCAGCAGTCCGGGACAGGGGGCGAGGGAAAAACTGTTTTTT.

This chain uses TRBV7-8 with TRBJ2-3; 13 nucleotides line up with TRBD2. Per germline, CDR1 SGHVS and CDR2 FQNEAQ. This CDR3 spans 17 amino acids. The V segment lost 5 bases and the J segment 3 bases; nucleotides outside the gene matches: 8. The CDR3 loop is CASSTELAGGPTDTQYF. DNA for the CDR3: TGTGCCAGCAGCACGGAACTAGCGGGGGGGCCAACAGATACGCAGTATTTT.

This chain uses TRBV6-1 with TRBJ1-5; a weak D match, TRBD1 (6 bases). This CDR3 region has 15 residues. The germline V and J ends were trimmed by 1 base and 3 bases, with 10 bases remaining between them. Looked up from germline, CDR1 is MNHNS and CDR2 is SASEGT. Written as DNA, the CDR3 is TGTGCCAGCAGTGAAGTTTCAGGGGTCAATCAGCCCCAGCATTTT. The encoded protein is CASSEVSGVNQPQHF.

The chain carries TRBV30 and TRBJ2-7; D is undetermined. The ends were cut back, 0 bases at V and 6 bases at J, with 6 bases in the middle. Germline V gene lookup returns CDR1 GTSNPN and CDR2 SVGIG (reference sequence). The CDR3 has 11 residues. CDR3 DNA: TGTGCCTGGAGTGTTCAGCGCGAGCAGTACTTC. It specifies CAWSVQREQYF. Supplemented by reference TRBV30 and TRBJ2-7, the full variable domain reads SQTIHQWPATLVQPVGSPLSLECTVEGTSNPNLYWYRQAAGRGLQLLFYSVGIGQISSEVPQNLSASRPQDRQFILSSKKLLLSDSGFYLCAWSVQREQYFGPGTRLTVT.

J is TRBJ2-1 and V is TRBV21-1; the table's D call of TRBD1 was not tested on the DNA. TRBV21-1 is a known pseudogene. The CDR3 extends over 14 amino acids. CDR3 DNA: TGTGCCAGCAGCAAAGGGGACATAGACAATGAGCAGTTCTTC. Protein: CASSKGDIDNEQFF.

The gene calls are TRBV7-2 and TRBJ2-7; 15 nucleotides align to TRBD2. Trimming took 5 bases from V and 6 from J; bases not matched to a gene: 8. The CDR3 loop spans 16 amino acids. Germline V lookup: CDR1 SGHTA, CDR2 FQGNSA. In DNA, the CDR3 is TGTGCCAGCAGCGCTAGGACTAGCGGGGGGGCGGTCGAGCAGTACTTC. Translating gives CASSARTSGGAVEQYF.

This chain joins TRBV12-5 and TRBJ1-2; 7 bases are shared with TRBD1. Germline CDR1 LGHNT, CDR2 FRNRAP. CDR3 length: 15 amino acids. Trimming at V came to 5 bases and at J to 7 bases, leaving 13 bases not matched to a gene. DNA for the CDR3: TGTGCTAGTGGTGCTGAGACAGGGCCTAGGGCTGGCTACACCTTC. It is translated as CASGAETGPRAGYTF.

V is TRBV5-1 and J is TRBJ2-2; TRBD2 aligns across 7 bases. Germline V gene lookup returns CDR1 SGHRS and CDR2 YFSETQ. Losses at the gene ends were 7 bases for V and 2 bases for J; bases not matched to a gene: 8. The CDR3 contains 15 residues. CDR3 DNA: TGCGCCAGCTCAACCGGGACTACAAACACCGGGGAGCTGTTTTTT. Translating gives CASSTGTTNTGELFF.

The rearrangement uses TRBV7-2 and TRBJ1-2; D unresolved. The CDR3 is made up of 13 amino acids. Germline assignment: CDR1 SGHTA and CDR2 FQGNSA. With 1 base removed from V and 4 bases from J, the gap between germline ends came to 7 bases. In DNA, the CDR3 is TGTGCCAGCAGCTTAGAAAGGGTCTATGGCTACACCTTC. Translating gives CASSLERVYGYTF.

This clone was detected only a few times. This rearrangement joins TRBV7-2 to TRBJ2-5; the match to TRBD1 covers 8 bases. CDR1 is SGHTA, CDR2 FQGNSA, per germline. V lost 5 bases, J lost 5 bases, and 7 bases stayed unmatched. The CDR3 has 14 amino acids. The CDR3 coding sequence is TGTGCCAGCAGCCCCCGACAGGGGAGCGAGACCCAGTACTTC. Translating gives CASSPRQGSETQYF.

CDR3 sequence reads: CATSGGYNQPQHF. The CDR3 DNA is TGTGCCACCAGCGGGGGGTACAATCAGCCCCAGCATTTT. This sequence joins TRBV15 and TRBJ1-5, with TRBD1 as a possible D gene (5 bases). V lost 5 bases and J 3 bases, leaving 8 bases between the germline ends. This CDR3 contains 13 residues. Per germline, CDR1 LNHNV and CDR2 YYDKDF (reference sequence).

The chain recombines TRBV5-5 with TRBJ2-7; D unclear. V lost 0 bases and J lost 2, with 9 bases in between. The CDR3 contains 14 residues. Germline CDR1 SGHKS, CDR2 YYEKEE (reference sequence). CDR3 sequence reads: CASSLGHGPYEQYF. CDR3 nucleotide sequence: TGTGCCAGCAGCTTGGGACACGGCCCCTACGAGCAGTACTTC.